This TCR beta chain was observed in a study of blood T cell repertoires in COVID-19. Study-level information: Collection of acute and convalescent COVID-19 samples took place in the United States, Italy and Spain. The cDNA or gDNA used as material had been derived from T cells, B-cell-depleted T cells, or PBMCs.

Per the authors' pipeline: Amplifying reference gene primers gave estimates of nucleated cell counts. Method: immunoSEQ multiplex PCR; TCRdb's copy keeps in-frame clones and lacks some. The D gene and trimming were derived from the DNA, and the V and J assignments and clone size from that table. The table shows around 200,000 clones, with roughly nine tenths occurring only once. The CDR3 contains 19 residues. Germline V gene sequence: CDR1 SGHRS, CDR2 YFSETQ. V gave up 3 bases and J gave up 4 bases; unmatched junction bases: 12. Sequencing input: peripheral blood. This TCR came from a man between 65 and 79 years old with active or convalescent COVID-19. V usage is TRBV5-1 and J usage is TRBJ2-6; 11 bases are a match to TRBD2. CDR3 amino acids: CASSSPASGGPGGANVLTF. The CDR3 nucleotides are TGCGCCAGCAGCTCCCCGGCTAGCGGGGGGCCGGGAGGGGCCAACGTCCTGACTTTC.